The clone carrying this T cell receptor beta chain was observed a single time. Here immunoSEQ multiplex PCR was the method, and the copy in TCRdb shows in-frame clones only, minus some. This sample has about 200,000 clones, with roughly 85% found just once. This specimen belongs to a study of blood T cell repertoires in COVID-19. Study details: T cells, B-cell-depleted T cells, or PBMCs supplied cDNA or gDNA.

Germline V gene data show CDR1 as KGHSH and CDR2 as LQKENI. The CDR3 is 14 residues long. V was pared by 6 bases and J by 1 base, with 13 bases between. The rearrangement joins TRBV18 to TRBJ2-7, with D perhaps matching TRBD1 (5 bases). The receptor comes from a man aged 40-49 years who had recovered from COVID-19. The sample was PBMCs or T cells enriched from blood (not recorded which). The CDR3 bases are TGTGCCAGCTCGTCAGACAGCCTTTCCTACGAGCAGTACTTC. This encodes CASSSDSLSYEQYF.